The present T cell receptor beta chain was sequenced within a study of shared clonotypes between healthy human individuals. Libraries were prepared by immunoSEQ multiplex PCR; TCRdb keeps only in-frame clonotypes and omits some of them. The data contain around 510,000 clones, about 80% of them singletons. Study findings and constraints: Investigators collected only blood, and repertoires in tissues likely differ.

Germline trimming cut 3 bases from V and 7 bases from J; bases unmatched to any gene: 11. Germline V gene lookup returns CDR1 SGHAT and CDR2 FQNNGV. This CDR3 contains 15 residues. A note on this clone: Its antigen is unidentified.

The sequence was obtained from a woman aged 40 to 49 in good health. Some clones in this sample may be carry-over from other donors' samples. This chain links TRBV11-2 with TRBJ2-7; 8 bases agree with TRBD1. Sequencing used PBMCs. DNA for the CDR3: TGTGCCAGCAGCTTCCGGGGGACAGGACGCGGAGAGCAGTACTTC. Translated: CASSFRGTGRGEQYF.